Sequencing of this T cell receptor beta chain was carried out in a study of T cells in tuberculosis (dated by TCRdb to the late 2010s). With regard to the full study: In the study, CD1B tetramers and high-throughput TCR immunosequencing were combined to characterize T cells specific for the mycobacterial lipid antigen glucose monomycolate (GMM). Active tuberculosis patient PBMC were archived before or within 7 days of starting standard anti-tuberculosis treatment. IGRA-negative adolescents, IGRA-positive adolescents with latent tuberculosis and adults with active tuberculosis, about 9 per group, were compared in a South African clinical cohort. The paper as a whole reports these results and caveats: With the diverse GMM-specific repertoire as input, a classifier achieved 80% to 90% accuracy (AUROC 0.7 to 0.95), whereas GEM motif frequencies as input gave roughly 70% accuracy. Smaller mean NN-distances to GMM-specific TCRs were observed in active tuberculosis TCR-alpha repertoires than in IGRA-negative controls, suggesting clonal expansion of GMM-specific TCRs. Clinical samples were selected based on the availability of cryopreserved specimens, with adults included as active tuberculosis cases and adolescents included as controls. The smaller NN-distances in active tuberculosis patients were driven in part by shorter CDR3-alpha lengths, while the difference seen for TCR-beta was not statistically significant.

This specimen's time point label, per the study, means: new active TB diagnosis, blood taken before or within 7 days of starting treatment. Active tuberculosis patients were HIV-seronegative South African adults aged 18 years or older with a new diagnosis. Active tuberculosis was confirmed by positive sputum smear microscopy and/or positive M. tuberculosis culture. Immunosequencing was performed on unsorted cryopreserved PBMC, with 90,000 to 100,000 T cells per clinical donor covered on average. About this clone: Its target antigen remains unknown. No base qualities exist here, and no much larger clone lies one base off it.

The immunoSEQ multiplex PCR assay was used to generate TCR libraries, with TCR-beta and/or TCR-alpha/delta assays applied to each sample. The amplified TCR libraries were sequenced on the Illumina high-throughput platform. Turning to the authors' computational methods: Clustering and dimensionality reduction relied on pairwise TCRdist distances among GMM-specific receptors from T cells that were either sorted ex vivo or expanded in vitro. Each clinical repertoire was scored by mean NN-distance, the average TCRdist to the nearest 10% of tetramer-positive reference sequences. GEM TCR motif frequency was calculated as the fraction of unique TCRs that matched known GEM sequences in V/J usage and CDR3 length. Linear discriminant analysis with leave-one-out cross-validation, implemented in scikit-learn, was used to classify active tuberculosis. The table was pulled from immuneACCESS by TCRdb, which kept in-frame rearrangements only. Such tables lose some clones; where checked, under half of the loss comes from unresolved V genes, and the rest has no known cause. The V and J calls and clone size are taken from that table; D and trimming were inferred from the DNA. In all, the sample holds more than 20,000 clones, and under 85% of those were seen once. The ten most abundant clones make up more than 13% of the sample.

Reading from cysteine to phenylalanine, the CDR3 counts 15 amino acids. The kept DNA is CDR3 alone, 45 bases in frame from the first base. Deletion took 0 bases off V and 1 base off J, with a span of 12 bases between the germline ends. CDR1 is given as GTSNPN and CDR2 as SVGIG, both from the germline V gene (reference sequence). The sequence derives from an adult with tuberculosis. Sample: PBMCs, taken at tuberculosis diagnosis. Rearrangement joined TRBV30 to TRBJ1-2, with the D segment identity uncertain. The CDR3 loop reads CAWSVGQVLNYGYTF. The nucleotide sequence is TGTGCCTGGAGTGTTGGGCAGGTTCTTAACTATGGCTACACCTTC.